This TCR beta chain was sequenced for a study of T cell responses to AZD1222 COVID-19 vaccine. Assay used: immunoSEQ multiplex PCR; TCRdb lists only in-frame clones, some missing. The sample gives over 100,000 clones, roughly 87% of which show up once; 2.5% to 3% is in the top ten. CDR3 length: 12 amino acids. Per the germline V gene, CDR1 is MDHEN and CDR2 is SYDVKM. Trimming removed 7 bases from V and 0 bases from J, with 6 bases in between. Only one count was recorded for this clone. The TCR comes from an adult who received the AZD1222 COVID-19 vaccine. The genes are TRBV28 and TRBJ1-2; D remains ambiguous. Sequenced material: peripheral blood, taken 28 days after the second AZD1222 dose. CDR3 residues: CASTRTNYGYTF. The DNA for the CDR3 is TGTGCCAGCACCAGGACTAACTATGGCTACACCTTC.